Listed below are T cell receptor beta chains from one sample, sequenced in a study of blood T cell repertoires in COVID-19. Profiling relied on immunoSEQ multiplex PCR, and the TCRdb table lists in-frame clones only, not all of them. The data hold over 100,000 clones, with 87% observed a single time. Input material: peripheral blood. Receptor source: a woman between 45 and 60 years old with COVID-19, enrolled during active disease. Both conserved end residues are part of each CDR3. D genes are given only for firm matches. Size is stated for part of the rows, as once, few or many counts, or as a class when the clone is expanded.

clone size: once; J gene: TRBJ2-7; D gene: TRBD1; V gene: TRBV6-1; CDR3 protein: CASSEWVGTAYEQYF; CDR3 DNA: TGTGCCAGCAGTGAATGGGTGGGGACAGCCTACGAGCAGTACTTC
clone size: .; J gene: TRBJ1-2; D gene: .; V gene: TRBV5-1; CDR3 protein: CASSLVEGGYGYTF; CDR3 DNA: TGCGCCAGCAGCTTGGTTGAAGGGGGCTATGGCTACACCTTC
clone size: .; J gene: TRBJ2-5; D gene: TRBD2; V gene: TRBV3-1/TRBV3-2; CDR3 protein: CASSPPGLAGGETQYF; CDR3 DNA: TGTGCCAGCAGCCCCCCCGGACTAGCGGGGGGTGAGACCCAGTACTTC
clone size: .; J gene: TRBJ1-4; D gene: TRBD1; V gene: TRBV18; CDR3 protein: CASSPPDRGANEKLFF; CDR3 DNA: TGTGCCAGCTCACCACCAGACAGGGGTGCTAATGAAAAACTGTTTTTT
clone size: .; J gene: TRBJ1-2; D gene: .; V gene: TRBV2; CDR3 protein: CASSERDWGHYGYTF; CDR3 DNA: TGTGCCAGCAGTGAACGGGACTGGGGACACTATGGCTACACCTTC
clone size: .; J gene: TRBJ1-1; D gene: TRBD1; V gene: TRBV6-6; CDR3 protein: CASIGGQGFLAFF; CDR3 DNA: TGTGCCAGCATAGGCGGACAGGGATTTTTAGCTTTCTTT
clone size: .; J gene: TRBJ1-2; D gene: .; V gene: TRBV11-1; CDR3 protein: CASSFGGADYGYTF; CDR3 DNA: TGTGCCAGCAGCTTCGGCGGGGCCGACTATGGCTACACCTTC
clone size: .; J gene: TRBJ2-3; D gene: .; V gene: TRBV19; CDR3 protein: CASSQPQADTQYF; CDR3 DNA: TGTGCCAGTAGCCAGCCTCAGGCAGATACGCAGTATTTT
clone size: .; J gene: TRBJ1-3; D gene: .; V gene: TRBV11-2; CDR3 protein: CASSDTPGGSGNTIYF; CDR3 DNA: TGTGCCAGCAGCGATACCCCCGGGGGCTCTGGAAACACCATATATTTT
clone size: .; J gene: TRBJ2-7; D gene: .; V gene: TRBV4-3; CDR3 protein: CASSQETPYEQYF; CDR3 DNA: TGCGCCAGCAGCCAAGAGACACCATACGAGCAGTACTTC
clone size: .; J gene: TRBJ2-2; D gene: TRBD2; V gene: TRBV7-2; CDR3 protein: CASSVTSGATGELFF; CDR3 DNA: TGTGCCAGCAGCGTGACTAGCGGGGCCACCGGGGAGCTGTTTTTT
clone size: .; J gene: TRBJ2-1; D gene: .; V gene: TRBV29-1; CDR3 protein: CSVDPQGIPNEQFF; CDR3 DNA: TGCAGCGTTGATCCCCAGGGGATTCCCAATGAGCAGTTCTTC
clone size: .; J gene: TRBJ1-1; D gene: .; V gene: TRBV5-1; CDR3 protein: CASSLVGGAAEAFF; CDR3 DNA: TGCGCCAGCAGCTTGGTTGGGGGCGCCGCTGAAGCTTTCTTT
clone size: .; J gene: TRBJ2-7; D gene: TRBD2; V gene: TRBV11-2; CDR3 protein: CASSFKSGGSYEQYF; CDR3 DNA: TGTGCCAGCAGCTTCAAGAGCGGGGGGTCCTACGAGCAGTACTTC
clone size: .; J gene: TRBJ2-5; D gene: .; V gene: TRBV7-3; CDR3 protein: CASSPTYQETQYF; CDR3 DNA: TGTGCCAGCAGCCCTACGTACCAAGAGACCCAGTACTTC
clone size: .; J gene: TRBJ2-5; D gene: .; V gene: TRBV6-5; CDR3 protein: CASSSGETQYF; CDR3 DNA: TGTGCCAGCAGTTCGGGAGAGACCCAGTACTTC
clone size: .; J gene: TRBJ2-7; D gene: .; V gene: TRBV27; CDR3 protein: CASSSSWGGNEQYF; CDR3 DNA: TGTGCCAGCAGTTCAAGCTGGGGGGGCAACGAGCAGTACTTC
clone size: .; J gene: TRBJ1-6; D gene: .; V gene: TRBV7-3; CDR3 protein: CASSLMGSSYNSPLHF; CDR3 DNA: TGTGCCAGCAGCTTAATGGGGAGCTCCTATAATTCACCCCTCCACTTT
clone size: .; J gene: TRBJ2-3; D gene: .; V gene: TRBV23-1; CDR3 protein: CARAPLAQYF; CDR3 DNA: TGCGCCAGAGCCCCCCTGGCGCAGTATTTT
clone size: .; J gene: TRBJ2-2; D gene: .; V gene: TRBV6-2/TRBV6-3; CDR3 protein: CASSAGLGQGTGELFF; CDR3 DNA: TGTGCCAGCAGTGCCGGACTGGGTCAAGGCACCGGGGAGCTGTTTTTT
clone size: .; J gene: TRBJ1-4; D gene: .; V gene: TRBV7-7; CDR3 protein: CASSLESGFGEKLFF; CDR3 DNA: TGTGCTAGCAGCTTAGAATCAGGGTTCGGGGAAAAACTGTTTTTT
clone size: .; J gene: TRBJ1-2; D gene: TRBD1; V gene: TRBV27; CDR3 protein: CASSAQTGGSYGYTF; CDR3 DNA: TGTGCCAGCAGTGCTCAGACAGGGGGCAGCTATGGCTACACCTTC
clone size: .; J gene: TRBJ2-1; D gene: TRBD2; V gene: TRBV19; CDR3 protein: CASIGTGTSNNEQFF; CDR3 DNA: TGTGCCAGTATAGGGACCGGGACTAGCAACAATGAGCAGTTCTTC
clone size: .; J gene: TRBJ2-3; D gene: .; V gene: TRBV5-4; CDR3 protein: CASSFPGWDTQYF; CDR3 DNA: TGTGCCAGCAGCTTTCCAGGATGGGATACGCAGTATTTT
clone size: .; J gene: TRBJ1-3; D gene: TRBD1; V gene: TRBV15; CDR3 protein: CATSRSQGAIGNTIYF; CDR3 DNA: TGTGCCACCAGCAGGAGCCAGGGGGCAATTGGAAACACCATATATTTT
clone size: .; J gene: TRBJ2-5; D gene: TRBD2; V gene: TRBV5-4; CDR3 protein: CASSARLAGGAGETQYF; CDR3 DNA: TGTGCCAGCAGCGCCAGACTAGCGGGGGGCGCGGGGGAGACCCAGTACTTC
clone size: once; J gene: TRBJ2-4; D gene: TRBD1; V gene: TRBV19; CDR3 protein: CASSTGTGENIQYF; CDR3 DNA: TGTGCCAGTAGTACCGGGACAGGGGAAAACATTCAGTACTTC
clone size: .; J gene: TRBJ2-7; D gene: .; V gene: TRBV18; CDR3 protein: CASSPPAQGGVSEQYF; CDR3 DNA: TGTGCCAGCTCACCACCGGCGCAGGGGGGAGTCTCCGAGCAGTACTTC
clone size: once; J gene: TRBJ1-6; D gene: .; V gene: TRBV2; CDR3 protein: CASRKTDSNSPLHF; CDR3 DNA: TGTGCCAGCAGAAAAACAGATTCCAATTCACCCCTCCACTTT
clone size: .; J gene: TRBJ1-2; D gene: .; V gene: TRBV12-5; CDR3 protein: CASGLVPGTDGGYTF; CDR3 DNA: TGTGCTAGTGGTTTGGTACCGGGAACGGACGGTGGCTACACCTTC
clone size: few; J gene: TRBJ1-6; D gene: TRBD1; V gene: TRBV4-3; CDR3 protein: CASSLDRNAPLHF; CDR3 DNA: TGCGCCAGCAGCCTGGACAGGAACGCACCCCTCCACTTT
clone size: few; J gene: TRBJ1-6; D gene: .; V gene: TRBV7-6; CDR3 protein: CASSTGTLYNSPLHF; CDR3 DNA: TGTGCCAGCAGCACCGGGACACTATATAATTCACCCCTCCACTTT
clone size: .; J gene: TRBJ2-1; D gene: .; V gene: TRBV29-1; CDR3 protein: CSVEGNPTGSSYNEQFF; CDR3 DNA: TGCAGCGTTGAAGGAAACCCGACGGGGAGCTCCTACAATGAGCAGTTCTTC
clone size: .; J gene: TRBJ1-6; D gene: .; V gene: TRBV30; CDR3 protein: CAWSVVRTVVSPLHF; CDR3 DNA: TGTGCCTGGAGTGTGGTACGGACAGTGGTCTCACCCCTCCACTTT
clone size: .; J gene: TRBJ1-2; D gene: TRBD1; V gene: TRBV6-5; CDR3 protein: CASSRQGSGYGYTF; CDR3 DNA: TGTGCCAGCAGTAGACAGGGGAGCGGGTATGGCTACACCTTC
clone size: once; J gene: TRBJ2-3; D gene: TRBD2; V gene: TRBV10-3; CDR3 protein: CAISELAGGYTDTQYF; CDR3 DNA: TGTGCCATCAGTGAGCTAGCGGGGGGATACACAGATACGCAGTATTTT
clone size: .; J gene: TRBJ2-7; D gene: TRBD1; V gene: TRBV19; CDR3 protein: CASSITGAYEQYF; CDR3 DNA: TGTGCCAGTAGTATCACAGGGGCCTACGAGCAGTACTTC
clone size: few; J gene: TRBJ1-4; D gene: TRBD1; V gene: TRBV30; CDR3 protein: CAWSSQDRPIFRLFF; CDR3 DNA: TGTGCCTGGAGTTCTCAGGACAGGCCCATTTTTCGACTGTTTTTT
clone size: .; J gene: TRBJ1-1; D gene: .; V gene: TRBV27; CDR3 protein: CASTRHGGDTEAFF; CDR3 DNA: TGTGCCAGCACCCGGCACGGCGGAGACACTGAAGCTTTCTTT
clone size: .; J gene: TRBJ1-3; D gene: TRBD1; V gene: TRBV5-6; CDR3 protein: CASSLEPTGAGNTIYF; CDR3 DNA: TGTGCCAGCAGCTTGGAGCCAACAGGGGCTGGAAACACCATATATTTT